This record concerns one T cell receptor beta chain sequence. This record belongs to a study of cytomegalovirus exposure and HLA in healthy donors. CDR1 LNHNV and CDR2 YYDKDF come from the germline V gene (reference sequence). CDR3 length: 15 residues. Losses at the gene ends were 1 base for V and 3 bases for J; bases not matched to a gene: 4. The PCR contained 60 Vbeta and 13 Jbeta primers. Produced via immunoSEQ multiplex PCR; TCRdb's table is partial and in-frame only. The table shows some 97,000 clones, with around 80% occurring only once. The sample consisted of PBMCs. The chain recombines TRBV15 with TRBJ2-3; 7 positions agree with TRBD2. This receptor was obtained from a female donor in good health and CMV-seropositive. CDR3 sequence: CATSRGAGVTDTQYF. The DNA for the CDR3 is TGTGCCACCAGCAGAGGGGCGGGGGTTACAGATACGCAGTATTTT.